This T cell receptor (beta chain) was sequenced in a study of blood T cell repertoires in COVID-19. Study overall: Both acute and convalescent COVID-19 samples were obtained from the United States, Italy and Spain. PBMCs, B-cell-depleted T cells, or T cells were the source of the cDNA or gDNA that made up the material.

From germline, CDR1 is MDHEN and CDR2 SYDVKM. V was clipped by 6 bases and J by 11 bases, with 13 bases between them. The CDR3 spans 11 residues. In the original analysis: For nucleated cells, counts were estimated from reference gene primer amplification. TCRdb keeps only in-frame clones here, not all; method: immunoSEQ multiplex PCR. V and J calls plus clone size are reproduced from that table; the DNA served to infer D and trimming. This sample has approximately 290,000 clones, with roughly 90% found just once. Sequences were obtained from peripheral blood. This sequence was found in a man aged 18 to 29 with active or convalescent COVID-19. The chain joins TRBV28 to TRBJ1-1; maybe TRBD1 (6 bases). CDR3 nucleotide sequence: TGTGCCAGCAGCGGCTGGGGGGGCGCTTTCTTT. This sequence encodes CASSGWGGAFF.